This TCR beta chain was sequenced in a study of T cell repertoires in ileal Crohn's disease. Study in general: Surgery for a complication: stricturing in around 60%, penetrating in roughly 40%. Biopsies of the neoterminal ileum at postoperative colonoscopy form M6 samples.

Sequenced by immunoSEQ multiplex PCR; TCRdb stores in-frame clones only, minus some. The profile covers around 9,900 clones, with roughly 85% appearing a single time and 15% to 20% taken by the ten largest. This sample's time point: neoterminal ileum biopsy at postoperative endoscopy, about 6 months after surgery. This CDR3 is 16 amino acids long. From germline, CDR1 is SGHDN and CDR2 FVKESK. After removal of 0 bases from V and 4 bases from J, the junction contained 6 bases not matched to a gene. The sequencing input was ileal tissue. This receptor was obtained from an adult with Crohn's disease. V gene TRBV14 combines with J gene TRBJ1-2; 9 bases align to TRBD1. CDR3 nucleotides: TGTGCCAGCAGCCAAGATGGGACAGGGATCGGCTATGGCTACACCTTC. This encodes CASSQDGTGIGYGYTF.